One sample yielded the 30 T cell receptor beta chains listed below, sequenced in a study of cytomegalovirus exposure and HLA in healthy donors. PCR primers comprised 60 Vbeta and 13 Jbeta primers. TCRdb's copy holds only in-frame clones and misses some; the assay was immunoSEQ multiplex PCR. The data show around 150,000 clones, about 80% seen once. Sequenced material: PBMCs. The origin of the receptors is a man younger than 40 in good health and CMV-seropositive.

This chain connects TRBV28 to TRBJ2-5, with 9 bases matching TRBD1. The better agreement between TRBJ2-7 and the DNA end casts doubt on the J call. CDR1 and CDR2 (germline): MDHEN, SYDVKM. The CDR3 extends over 14 amino acids. CDR3 DNA: TGTGCCAGCAGTTTGCGACAGGGGGCCTACGAGCAGTACTTC. Amino acid sequence: CASSLRQGAYEQYF.

The chain couples TRBV2 to TRBJ1-1, with TRBD1 as a possible D gene (5 bases). CDR3 length: 10 amino acids. Per the germline V gene, CDR1 is SNHLY and CDR2 is FYNNEI. V lost 8 bases and J 11 bases, leaving 12 bases between the germline ends. DNA of the CDR3: TGTGCCAGCCAGGGAGGGAGGGCTTTCTTT. Protein product: CASQGGRAFF.

For the CDR3, the DNA is TGTGCCAGCAGCCCAACACTCGCCGGGGGCACTGAAGCTTTCTTT. Its protein is CASSPTLAGGTEAFF. The rearrangement links TRBV7-9 to TRBJ1-1; D perhaps matches TRBD1 (5 bases). Germline V gene data show CDR1 as SEHNR and CDR2 as FQNEAQ (reference sequence). This CDR3 is built from 15 residues. Trimming left V 5 bases short and J 4 bases short, with 17 bases between.

J is TRBJ1-2 and V is TRBV9; tentative D call: TRBD1 (6 bases). This CDR3 has 14 amino acids. The V gene's germline CDR1 is SGDLS and CDR2 YYNGEE. V dropped 3 bases and J dropped 8 bases, with 17 bases sitting between them. This chain's CDR3 is CASSEIQGLGGYTF. In DNA, the CDR3 is TGTGCCAGCAGCGAGATACAGGGCTTGGGGGGCTACACCTTC.

This chain uses TRBV7-2 with TRBJ2-2, with D perhaps TRBD1 (7 bases). This CDR3 is 15 amino acids long. Germline V gene data show CDR1 as SGHTA and CDR2 as FQGNSA. The V end was cut by 1 base, the J end by 8 bases, with 14 bases between. The CDR3 DNA is TGTGCCAGCAGCTTAGTTTCGCAGGGGGGAGGGGAGCTGTTTTTT. Its translation is CASSLVSQGGGELFF.

CDR3 DNA: TGCGCCAGCAGCTTGGAAGGGAGCACTGAAGCTTTCTTT. Amino acids: CASSLEGSTEAFF. This chain joins TRBV5-1 and TRBJ1-1; D is unclear. Germline V lookup: CDR1 SGHRS, CDR2 YFSETQ. CDR3 size: 13 residues. The ends were cut back, 0 bases at V and 4 bases at J, with 7 bases in the middle.

The chain joins TRBV9 to TRBJ2-5, with 13 bases matching TRBD2. Losses at the gene ends were 0 bases for V and 3 bases for J; bases not matched to a gene: 8. The CDR3 covers 18 residues. Germline CDR1 is SGDLS and CDR2 is YYNGEE. CDR3 residues: CASSVGLAGGRGEETQYF. As DNA, the CDR3 is TGTGCCAGCAGCGTAGGACTAGCGGGGGGAAGAGGGGAAGAGACCCAGTACTTC.

This sequence joins TRBV15 and TRBJ2-5; the D is unclear. Trimming pared 0 bases from V and 2 bases from J, leaving 7 bases between. The CDR3 is 14 amino acids. Looked up from germline, CDR1 is LNHNV and CDR2 is YYDKDF (reference sequence). The CDR3 spells CATSRDRSQETQYF. For the CDR3, the DNA is TGTGCCACCAGCAGAGATCGTTCTCAAGAGACCCAGTACTTC.

This chain links TRBV15 with TRBJ2-6; D is ambiguous. The CDR3 is 15 amino acids. V shed 2 bases and J shed 0 bases, with 5 bases lying between them. From germline, CDR1 is LNHNV and CDR2 YYDKDF (reference sequence). CDR3 nucleotide sequence: TGTGCCACCAGCAGACAGTCCTCTGGGGCCAACGTCCTGACTTTC. It yields the protein CATSRQSSGANVLTF.

The rearrangement joins TRBV5-1 to TRBJ2-1; 7 positions agree with TRBD2. CDR1 and CDR2 (germline): SGHRS, YFSETQ. This CDR3 region has 15 residues. The ends lost 5 bases at V and 1 base at J; junction bases unmatched: 6. The CDR3 region is CASRSGMVSYNEQFF. CDR3 nucleotides: TGCGCCAGCAGAAGCGGGATGGTGTCCTACAATGAGCAGTTCTTC. The entire variable domain, with the rest obtained from reference TRBV5-1 and TRBJ2-1, is as follows: KAGVTQTPRYLIKTRGQQVTLSCSPISGHRSVSWYQQTPGQGLQFLFEYFSETQRNKGNFPGRFSGRQFSNSRSEMNVSTLELGDSALYLCASRSGMVSYNEQFFGPGTRLTVL.

V is TRBV15 and J is TRBJ1-5; D is perhaps TRBD1 (5 bases). The CDR3 runs 14 residues. V was clipped by 3 bases and J by 3 bases, with 9 bases between them. Germline V gives CDR1 LNHNV, CDR2 YYDKDF (reference sequence). CDR3 protein: CATSRRDPNQPQHF. The CDR3, as DNA: TGTGCCACCAGCAGGCGGGACCCCAATCAGCCCCAGCATTTT.

This chain uses TRBV19 with TRBJ2-5; TRBD2 matches at 8 bases. V lost 4 bases, J lost 5 bases, and 6 bases stayed unmatched. Germline CDR1 is LNHDA and CDR2 is SQIVND (reference sequence). This CDR3 contains 14 residues. CDR3 protein: CASSKGLVQETQYF. The CDR3 DNA reads TGTGCCAGTAGTAAGGGACTAGTACAGGAGACCCAGTACTTC.

This clone was counted once. The rearrangement uses TRBV6-1 and TRBJ1-5; 7 bases match TRBD1. V was clipped by 8 bases and J by 4 bases; unmatched bases: 5. Germline-derived CDR1 and CDR2 are MNHNS and SASEGT. The CDR3 has 13 residues. Here the CDR3 reads CASRGQSNQPQHF. The CDR3, as DNA: TGTGCCAGCCGGGGACAGAGTAATCAGCCCCAGCATTTT.

In its sample, this clone was seen once. This chain joins TRBV30 and TRBJ1-2; TRBD1 agrees at 8 bases. Germline trimming cut 6 bases from V and 4 bases from J; bases unmatched to any gene: 10. The CDR3 spans 14 residues. Germline V gene sequence: CDR1 GTSNPN, CDR2 SVGIG (reference sequence). The CDR3 DNA is TGTGCCTGTCCAAGACGTGGGACAGGCTATGGCTACACCTTC. It is translated as CACPRRGTGYGYTF.

The table lists this clone with a count of one. V gene TRBV6-5 combines with J gene TRBJ1-3; a weak D match, TRBD1 (6 bases). The CDR3 spans 16 residues. Trimming removed 3 bases from V and 1 base from J, with 13 bases in between. Germline CDR1 reads MNHEY; CDR2 reads SVGAGI. CDR3 sequence: CASSYSSGVSGNTIYF. Written as DNA, the CDR3 is TGTGCCAGCAGTTATTCCTCAGGGGTGTCTGGAAACACCATATATTTT.

The rearrangement uses TRBV7-8 and TRBJ1-1; no firm D call. Between the trimmed V and J ends, which lost 0 bases and 3 bases, there was a span of 5 bases. The V gene's germline CDR1 is SGHVS and CDR2 FQNEAQ. The CDR3 consists of 13 residues. The CDR3 nucleotides read TGTGCCAGCAGCTTAGCGAGGTACACTGAAGCTTTCTTT. It translates to CASSLARYTEAFF.

V gene TRBV6-6 combines with J gene TRBJ2-3; 15 bases are a match to TRBD2. Per germline, CDR1 MNHNY and CDR2 SVGAGI (reference sequence). The V segment lost 6 bases and the J segment 2 bases; nucleotides outside the gene matches: 3. The CDR3 length is 16 residues. CDR3 sequence reads: CASSGTSGGYTDTQYF. The CDR3 DNA sequence: TGTGCCAGCAGCGGGACTAGCGGGGGGTACACAGATACGCAGTATTTT.

This clone was seen only a few times. V and J are TRBV9 and TRBJ1-2, with D possibly TRBD1 on 5 matching bases. The CDR3 is 14 residues long. Trimming took off 0 bases at V and 4 bases at J, with 10 bases between the two ends. Germline CDR1 reads SGDLS; CDR2 reads YYNGEE. The CDR3 loop reads CASSVARESYGYTF. In DNA form, the CDR3 reads TGTGCCAGCAGCGTAGCCAGGGAATCCTATGGCTACACCTTC.

CDR3: CASRPQGGEQYF. DNA of the CDR3: TGTGCCAGCAGACCCCAGGGGGGAGAGCAGTACTTC. This chain uses TRBV28 with TRBJ2-7; TRBD1 is a possible D gene (7 bases). V was clipped by 6 bases and J by 7 bases, with 13 bases between them. Germline V lookup: CDR1 MDHEN, CDR2 SYDVKM. The CDR3 loop spans 12 amino acids.

This clone has only a few counts. The V call is TRBV5-6, the J call TRBJ1-4, with D tentatively TRBD1 (5 bases). V was trimmed by 2 bases and J by 4 bases, leaving 12 bases between them. The germline CDR1 and CDR2 sequences are SGHDT and YYEEEE. The CDR3 is made up of 15 amino acids. CDR3 sequence reads: CASSFREGVNEKLFF. The CDR3 nucleotides are TGTGCCAGCAGCTTCCGTGAAGGGGTTAATGAAAAACTGTTTTTT. Looking up the rest from reference TRBV5-6 and TRBJ1-4 gives the full variable domain: DAGVTQSPTHLIKTRGQQVTLRCSPKSGHDTVSWYQQALGQGPQFIFQYYEEEERQRGNFPDRFSGHQFPNYSSELNVNALLLGDSALYLCASSFREGVNEKLFFGSGTQLSVL.

This clone is labeled as medium-sized. The chain has TRBV28 and TRBJ2-1, with 11 bases identical to TRBD2. V shed 3 bases and J 4 bases; nucleotides not matched to a gene: 20. CDR1 is MDHEN, CDR2 SYDVKM, per germline. The CDR3 extends over 21 amino acids. CDR3 nucleotides: TGTGCCAGCAGTTTTACCCCCGCCCTAGTAGCGGGAGGGCCTCAGTACAATGAGCAGTTCTTC. This gives the protein CASSFTPALVAGGPQYNEQFF.

The V and J genes are TRBV7-2 and TRBJ2-3; no definite D call. Trimming took off 1 base at V and 1 base at J, with 12 bases between the two ends. Germline V gene lookup returns CDR1 SGHTA and CDR2 FQGNSA. CDR3 size: 16 residues. The CDR3 reads CASSLVATSGTDTQYF. CDR3 nucleotides: TGTGCCAGCAGCTTAGTCGCCACCTCGGGCACAGATACGCAGTATTTT.

Comments on this clone: An end of the junction does not agree with germline; a read error may underlie this. The chain uses TRBV7-9 and TRBJ1-4; TRBD1 is a possible D gene (6 bases). The germline V gene has CDR1 SEHNR and CDR2 FQNEAQ (reference sequence). The CDR3 has 16 amino acids. CDR3 sequence: CSSSSPRDTRNEKLFF. The CDR3 DNA follows: TGTTCCAGCAGCTCCCCCCGGGACACCAGAAATGAAAAACTGTTTTTT. The whole variable domain, remainder taken from reference TRBV7-9 and TRBJ1-4, is DTGVSQNPRHKITKRGQNVTFRCDPISEHNRLYWYRQTLGQGPEFLTYFQNEAQLEKSRLLSDRFSAERPKGSFSTLEIQRTEQGDSAMYLCSSSSPRDTRNEKLFFGSGTQLSVL.

The chain recombines TRBV4-3 with TRBJ1-4; the D is unclear. Germline loops: CDR1 LGHNA, CDR2 YSLEER. The CDR3 runs 16 residues. The V gene lost 0 bases and the J gene lost 4 bases, with 12 bases spanning the gap. In nucleotides, the CDR3 is TGCGCCAGCAGCCAAGATCCGGGGTCCTATAATGAAAAACTGTTTTTT. It yields the protein CASSQDPGSYNEKLFF.

In this sample, this clone turned up a few times. Other DNA sequences within the sample encode an identical CDR3. J is TRBJ2-1 and V is TRBV29-1, with 11 positions matching TRBD1. The V segment lost 6 bases and the J segment 3 bases; nucleotides outside the gene matches: 1. The CDR3 is made up of 13 amino acids. The V gene's germline CDR1 is SQVTM and CDR2 ANQGSEA. The chain's CDR3 is CSVGTGGYNEQFF. The CDR3 DNA sequence: TGCAGCGTAGGGACAGGGGGCTACAATGAGCAGTTCTTC.

The genes are TRBV18 and TRBJ1-5; D possibly corresponds to TRBD1 (5 bases). In germline, CDR1 is KGHSH, CDR2 LQKENI. V lost 4 bases and J 2 bases, leaving 12 bases between the germline ends. This CDR3 is built from 15 residues. CDR3 nucleotides: TGTGCCAGCTCACTAGGAACGGGGGGCAATCAGCCCCAGCATTTT. This encodes CASSLGTGGNQPQHF.

The chain uses TRBV9 and TRBJ1-6; TRBD1 agrees at 9 bases. After removal of 5 bases from V and 9 bases from J, the junction contained 6 bases not matched to a gene. Germline lookup yields CDR1 SGDLS and CDR2 YYNGEE. This CDR3 has 14 residues. The CDR3 nucleotides read TGTGCCAGCAGATCCGGGACAGGGTCTTCACCCCTCCACTTT. It translates to CASRSGTGSSPLHF.

This clone came up once. V and J are TRBV6-5 and TRBJ1-5, with TRBD1 matching 9 bases. The V gene end was trimmed by 5 bases and the J gene end by 4 bases; junction bases not matched to a gene: 3. The germline V gene has CDR1 MNHEY and CDR2 SVGAGI. This CDR3 spans 14 amino acids. The CDR3 loop reads CASSRTGANQPQHF. CDR3 coding DNA: TGTGCCAGCAGTAGGACAGGGGCGAATCAGCCCCAGCATTTT.

This clone was seen more than once but under ten times. CDR3 protein: CASRKGAQGYTF. In DNA form, the CDR3 reads TGTGCCAGCAGAAAGGGGGCGCAGGGCTACACCTTC. The rearrangement links TRBV28 to TRBJ1-2, with 7 bases aligning to TRBD1. The CDR3 covers 12 residues. The V and J ends lost 6 bases and 8 bases, in that order; junction bases with no gene match: 6. The V gene's germline CDR1 is MDHEN and CDR2 SYDVKM.

J is TRBJ1-1 and V is TRBV6-1; no reliable D call. CDR3 length equals 13 residues. Germline-derived CDR1 and CDR2 are MNHNS and SASEGT. V dropped 5 bases and J dropped 1 base, with 8 bases sitting between them. DNA for the CDR3: TGTGCCAGCAGTAGAGGCAGGAACACTGAAGCTTTCTTT. Protein: CASSRGRNTEAFF.